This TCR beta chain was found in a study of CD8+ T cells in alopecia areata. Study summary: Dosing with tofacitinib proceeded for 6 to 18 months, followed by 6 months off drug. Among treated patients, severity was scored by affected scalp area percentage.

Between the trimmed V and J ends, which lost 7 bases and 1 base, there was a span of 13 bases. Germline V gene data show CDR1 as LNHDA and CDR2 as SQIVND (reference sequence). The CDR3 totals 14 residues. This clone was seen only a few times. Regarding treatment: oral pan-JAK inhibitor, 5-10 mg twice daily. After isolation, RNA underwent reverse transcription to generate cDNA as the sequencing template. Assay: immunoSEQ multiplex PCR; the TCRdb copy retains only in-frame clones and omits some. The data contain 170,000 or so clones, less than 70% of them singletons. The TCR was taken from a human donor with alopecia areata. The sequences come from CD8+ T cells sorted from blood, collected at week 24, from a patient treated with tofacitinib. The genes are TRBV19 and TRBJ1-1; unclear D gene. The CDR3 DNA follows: TGTGCCAGTACGCCTAGTGGAAGGAACACTGAAGCTTTCTTT. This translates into CASTPSGRNTEAFF.